This T cell receptor beta chain is drawn from a study of T cells after yellow fever vaccination (dated by TCRdb to the late 2010s). With regard to the full study: Libraries from fractions with low cell numbers were prepared with the SMART-Seq v4 Ultra Low Input RNA kit. Two healthy male donors, one aged 18 to 30 and one aged 30 to 40 years, made up the cohort. To track T-cell clones before and after primary and booster YFV17D yellow fever vaccination, bulk TCR alpha and beta repertoires were sequenced longitudinally. Blood was drawn at multiple timepoints before and after primary and secondary immunization, with bulk PBMC replicates and cell subsets isolated.

Broader findings and caveats from the paper: A small fraction of clonotypes showed up in both the CD4 and CD8 compartments, probably as a result of convergent recombination. Because only two donors were included in the study, the extent to which the findings can be generalized is limited. After the booster, most clones that had expanded after primary vaccination were detected again (around 97% of CD4 and more than 80% of CD8), suggesting broad maintenance of memory. Computational filtering was needed because FACS-sorted repertoires could contain abundant contaminating clonotypes from the bulk population. Compared with the primary T-cell response, the secondary T-cell response was faster but weaker, reaching its peak on day 5 rather than on day 15.

On this clonotype itself: Which antigen it targets is not known. Base qualities were left out, and no much larger clone turns up one base away.

TCRdb names Illumina NovaSeq 6000 as the instrument used. TCR cDNA was synthesized by 5'RACE template switching, which introduced a universal primer site and unique molecular identifiers. Priming for cDNA synthesis came from both the TCR alpha and TCR beta constant segments. Two PCR steps were used to amplify libraries, with sample barcodes and sequencing adapters being added in the second step. Libraries were sequenced on Illumina HiSeq 2500 (2x100 bp) or NovaSeq (2x150 bp). The paper's data handling went like this. MIGEC handled demultiplexing of reads and collapsing into UMI consensus sequences, while MiXCR performed V(D)J alignment. Using edgeR on replicate PBMC samples, clonotypes were called vaccine-responding if FDR was below 0.01 and the log2 fold change was above 5 up to day 15. Bulk clonotypes were assigned CD4 or CD8 identity according to which sequenced CD4 or CD8 repertoire held them at higher abundance. The raw public data were reprocessed by TCRdb itself: fastp quality trimming at Q25, MiXCR clonotype calling, in-frame beta chains only. All rows with the same CDR3 protein become a single entry with the most common DNA and genes. The V and J calls were not made by the authors but by TCRdb's processing. Here the sample has 340,000 or so distinct CDR3 sequences; around 13% occur a single time. 2.5% to 3.5% of the sample goes to the ten largest clones.

What the treatment or condition label conveys for this sample: live attenuated yellow fever vaccine strain. A standard Ficoll-Paque protocol was used to isolate PBMCs from peripheral blood. CD4 and CD8 T-cell fractions were isolated with Dynabeads CD4 and CD8 positive selection kits. RNA was extracted with TriZol from bulk PBMCs, CD4 and CD8 fractions, and dextramer-positive and dextramer-negative fractions. The CDR3 sequence holds 15 residues, the cysteine and phenylalanine included. CDR3 DNA only is kept here, 45 bases in frame from base 1. The germline V gene (reference sequence) specifies LNHDA as CDR1 and SQIVND as CDR2. Compared with germline, V lacks 3 bases and J lacks 6 bases; bases without a gene match: 7.

This TCR came from a man aged 18 to 30 who received the YFV17D yellow fever vaccine. Material: CD4+ T cells sorted from PBMCs, obtained 15 days after the yellow fever booster vaccination. In this chain, TRBV19 is recombined with TRBJ1-5, with 8 bases aligning to TRBD1. The CDR3 reads as follows: CASSIVAGGSQPQHF. The DNA reads TGTGCCAGTAGTATTGTGGCAGGGGGCAGTCAGCCCCAGCATTTT.